Presented here are 9 T cell receptor beta chains from one specimen sequenced in a study of blood T cell repertoires in COVID-19. Profiling relied on immunoSEQ multiplex PCR, and the TCRdb table lists in-frame clones only, not all of them. This sample has some 140,000 clones, with about three quarters found just once. Input material: peripheral blood. The receptors shown here come from an elderly man with acute or convalescent COVID-19.

J is TRBJ2-5 and V is TRBV11-1, with 7 nucleotides matching TRBD2. Germline CDR1 SGHAT, CDR2 FQDESV (reference sequence). This CDR3 is 14 amino acids long. V lost 8 bases and J lost 3; bases outside the gene matches: 9. CDR3 amino acids: CASGAGFEKETQYF. In nucleotides, the CDR3 is TGTGCCAGCGGAGCGGGGTTCGAAAAAGAGACCCAGTACTTC. The complete variable domain, with remaining parts taken from reference TRBV11-1 and TRBJ2-5, reads EAEVAQSPRYKITEKSQAVAFWCDPISGHATLYWYRQILGQGPELLVQFQDESVVDDSQLPKDRFSAERLKGVDSTLKIQPAELGDSAMYLCASGAGFEKETQYFGPGTRLLVL.

A remark on this clone: Other DNA sequences in the sample encode the same CDR3. The V and J genes are TRBV3-1 (or the pseudogene TRBV3-2) and TRBJ1-2, with 7 bases identical to TRBD1. Germline CDR1 reads LGHDT; CDR2 reads YNNKEL (reference sequence). CDR3 length equals 13 residues. Germline trimming cut 0 bases from V and 8 bases from J; bases unmatched to any gene: 3. Written as DNA, the CDR3 is TGTGCCAGCAGCCAAGACAGGGGGTCGGGCTACACCTTC. It encodes CASSQDRGSGYTF.

The gene calls are TRBV5-1 and TRBJ1-1; D might be TRBD1 (5 bases). The CDR3 runs to 14 residues. Trimming stripped 0 bases from V and 0 bases from J, with 6 bases between. Germline CDR1 and CDR2: SGHRS and YFSETQ. The CDR3 region is CASSLGTLNTEAFF. For the CDR3, the DNA is TGCGCCAGCAGCTTGGGGACATTGAACACTGAAGCTTTCTTT.

The CDR3 loop is CASRPGSTNEKLFF. The CDR3 DNA follows: TGTGCCAGCAGGCCAGGATCAACTAATGAAAAACTGTTTTTT. The chain employs TRBV28 and TRBJ1-4; D not resolved. This CDR3 is 14 amino acids long. Germline CDR1 reads MDHEN; CDR2 reads SYDVKM. Between the trimmed V and J ends, which lost 6 bases and 0 bases, there was a span of 8 bases.

Of note for this clone: The CDR3 does not end in the conserved phenylalanine or tryptophan, so this is likely a read error. It is unclear where the CDR3 begins or ends on the DNA, so no DNA is shown, and the CDR3 is as TCRdb lists it. The J gene is TRBJ1-2, the V gene TRBV5-6; TRBD1 is taken as the D call from the table, unchecked against the DNA. A total of 12 residues make up the CDR3, ends included. The germline CDR1 and CDR2 sequences are SGHDT and YYEEEE. The CDR3 region is CASSPPGQPFLL.

V usage is TRBV11-2 and J usage is TRBJ2-3; tentative D call: TRBD1 (6 bases). Trimming pared 3 bases from V and 0 bases from J, leaving 7 bases between. The CDR3 spans 14 residues. The germline V gene has CDR1 SGHAT and CDR2 FQNNGV. The CDR3 reads CASSFRGSTDTQYF. The CDR3 bases are TGTGCCAGCAGCTTCAGGGGAAGCACAGATACGCAGTATTTT.

This rearrangement joins TRBV5-4 to TRBJ2-7; D is perhaps TRBD2 (6 bases). V lost 4 bases and J lost 3, with 14 bases in between. The CDR3 is 14 amino acids. Germline lookup yields CDR1 SGHNT and CDR2 YYREEE (reference sequence). The CDR3 loop reads CASSTGTGLYEQYF. DNA of the CDR3: TGTGCCAGCAGCACCGGGACGGGACTCTACGAGCAGTACTTC. The full variable domain, with the rest looked up from reference TRBV5-4 and TRBJ2-7, is ETGVTQSPTHLIKTRGQQVTLRCSSQSGHNTVSWYQQALGQGPQFIFQYYREEENGRGNFPPRFSGLQFPNYSSELNVNALELDDSALYLCASSTGTGLYEQYFGPGTRLTVT.

The gene calls are TRBV29-1 and TRBJ2-5, with a weak D call TRBD1 (6 bases). From germline, CDR1 is SQVTM and CDR2 ANQGSEA. There are 12 residues in the CDR3. V dropped 6 bases and J dropped 2 bases, with 10 bases sitting between them. For the CDR3, the DNA is TGCAGCGTAAGGACAGTACAAGAGACCCAGTACTTC. Amino acid sequence: CSVRTVQETQYF.

This clone was detected a few times. The rearrangement joins TRBV15 to TRBJ2-7; D remains ambiguous. The germline V gene has CDR1 LNHNV and CDR2 YYDKDF (reference sequence). The CDR3 sequence is 14 residues long. V was clipped by 6 bases and J by 0 bases, with 12 bases between them. The CDR3 reads CATRKAQSSYEQYF. In DNA, the CDR3 is TGTGCCACCAGGAAGGCACAGAGCTCCTACGAGCAGTACTTC.